This T cell receptor beta chain was recovered during a study of shared clonotypes between healthy human individuals. The germline V gene has CDR1 SGHNT and CDR2 YENEEA. This CDR3 contains 14 residues. V shed 1 base and J shed 2 bases, with 8 bases lying between them. The data were produced by immunoSEQ multiplex PCR, yet TCRdb's version contains in-frame clones alone and is incomplete. Of a few million clones in the sample, approximately 90% are singletons; the top ten hold around 0.38%. The TCR was taken from a man aged 18-30 years in good health. Some clones in this sample may be carry-over from other donors' samples. Sequencing was done on a sample of naive CD4+ T cells from PBMCs. Described subset: CD45RA+ positively selected. J is TRBJ2-5 and V is TRBV11-3; no clear D. The CDR3 DNA sequence: TGTGCCAGCAGCTTAGGCCGCTCTCAAGAGACCCAGTACTTC. Translation: CASSLGRSQETQYF.